The clone carrying this TCR beta chain was counted ten times or more. The target antigen is unknown. Construction of TCR beta libraries relied on iRepertoire HTBI primers and on Arm-PCR targeting CDR3 regions. Via MiXCR, TCRdb re-called the multiplex PCR reads, giving one row per CDR3 protein. In the table there are some 440,000 distinct CDR3 sequences, about 20% of which are singletons. Time point here: persistent/refractory GD, antithyroid drugs over 5 years with positive TRAb. RNA isolated from PBMCs was used to make the TCR library. American Thyroid Association guidelines defined Graves' disease diagnosis. This record comes from a study of regulatory T cells in long-lasting Graves disease. This CDR3 is 16 amino acids long. Germline lookup yields CDR1 MNHEY and CDR2 SVGAGI. The trim removed 4 bases at V and 4 bases at J, leaving 4 bases unmatched. Study outcomes and limitations: Preferential use of TRBV28, TRBJ1-2 and TRBJ2-5 was seen in persistent disease. Relative to newly diagnosed Graves' patients, persistent ones had lower TCR diversity. Patients with persistent disease shared some 3,000 public clonotypes, outpacing the roughly 970 shared by new patients.

V usage is TRBV6-5 and J usage is TRBJ2-1, with 13 bases that match TRBD2. Sequencing used peripheral blood mononuclear cells (PBMCs), obtained when the disease was refractory, from a patient treated with antithyroid drugs. This receptor was obtained from a female donor with Graves disease. The DNA for the CDR3 is TGTGCCAGCAGTTCCCCGGGACTAGCGGGGTACAATGAGCAGTTCTTC. As protein: CASSSPGLAGYNEQFF.